This TCR beta chain was identified during a study of Ad26.COV2.S vaccination and SARS-CoV-2 variants (dated by TCRdb to the early 2020s). With respect to the entire study: Vaccine-arm donors came from COV1001, a multicentre, randomized, double-blind, placebo-controlled phase I-IIa trial of Ad26.COV2.S in healthy adults. The TCR-sequenced set comprised around 30 samples: around 20 Ad26.COV2.S vaccine recipients, 5 placebo recipients and 8 SARS-CoV-2 convalescent individuals. Trial participants were randomized into five groups of five: low-dose or high-dose Ad26.COV2.S given once or twice, or placebo on both occasions. The specificity and breadth of SARS-CoV-2-reactive T cell receptors after Ad26.COV2.S vaccination were assessed by TCRbeta repertoire sequencing. Throughout the experiments and outcome assessment, investigators stayed blinded to trial group allocation. Dosing of Ad26.COV2.S was intramuscular, at either 5x10^10 or 1x10^11 viral particles, delivered as one shot or as two shots spaced 56 days apart. The study at large found these results: The authors noted that the TCR breadth and depth analyses may have underestimated total T cell responses. Higher spike-specific TCR breadth was observed in Ad26.COV2.S recipients than in placebo recipients (P = 0.0014). Non-spike TCR breadth was comparable between vaccine and placebo recipients, consistent with the vaccine containing only spike. Comparing responses between vaccine doses or regimens was not something the study was powered to do. After vaccination, substantial breadth of spike-specific CD8+ and CD4+ T cell responses was reported.

TCRbeta CDR3 regions were sequenced with the immunoSEQ Assay. After extraction, genomic DNA underwent amplification by bias-controlled multiplex PCR, followed by high-throughput sequencing. In the authors' own workflow: Collapsing and filtering of sequences were performed to quantify the absolute abundance of each unique TCRbeta CDR3 region. T cell fraction was estimated by normalizing TCRbeta template counts to usable DNA, with usable DNA measured through amplification of reference genes found in all nucleated cells. Repertoire TCRs were annotated as SARS-CoV-2-specific when V gene, CDR3 amino acid sequence and J gene were exactly matched to a known reactive TCR set. MIRA supplied the reference SARS-CoV-2 TCR set, which was filtered for enrichment in COVID-19-positive ImmuneCODE repertoires so that public or cross-reactive TCRs were removed. Using the MIRA antigens, annotated TCRs were further analysed by specific ORF or by position within an ORF. Depth was the summed frequency of annotated unique rearrangements, while breadth was defined as annotated unique rearrangements over total unique productive rearrangements. Group comparisons of TCR breadth used two-sided Wilcoxon rank-sum tests. The clones in this table, taken by TCRdb from immuneACCESS, are in-frame only. Not every clone is retained; where verified, under half of the shortfall comes from an unresolved V gene, and the cause of the rest is unknown. V and J calls and clone size are given by that table; D and trimming were obtained from the DNA. A total of hundreds of thousands of clones appear in this sample, roughly 91% of them only once. Of the sample, approximately 5% is held by the ten largest clones.

In the germline V gene, CDR1 corresponds to KGHSH and CDR2 to LQKENI. Unmatched junction bases come to 8, with V trimmed by 2 bases and J by 3 bases. Measured from the cysteine to the phenylalanine, the CDR3 is 17 residues long. Kept here is only the CDR3 DNA, which spans 51 bases and is read in frame from base 1. In the paper's terms, the treatment or condition label means: around 19 received Ad26.COV2.S at low or high dose, single or two shots; roughly five received placebo; per-sample allocation not given. Repertoires of vaccine and placebo recipients were sequenced from samples collected on day 63 after the first injection. In Cohort 1b, fewer than 30 adults aged 18-55 years were enrolled at a single site in Boston, USA, between 29 July and 7 August 2020. Ad26.COV2.S was a replication-incompetent adenovirus type 26 vector expressing a prefusion-stabilized SARS-CoV-2 spike protein from the original Wuhan strain.

In the case of this clone: Its cognate antigen has yet to be identified. Nothing much larger sits one base from this clone, and base qualities are not available.

The sequencing used peripheral blood, collected in a trial of Ad26.COV2.S vaccine versus placebo. This sequence was found in a person aged 18-60 years who received the Ad26.COV2.S COVID-19 vaccine or a placebo. The chain links TRBV18 with TRBJ1-2; a stretch of 11 junction bases matches TRBD1. CDR3 region: CASSPSSGQGEHYGYTF. The sequenced DNA: TGTGCCAGCTCACCATCCTCGGGACAGGGGGAGCACTATGGCTACACCTTC.